These 27 T cell receptor beta chains were all obtained from the same sample, sequenced in a study of prognosis after radiotherapy for stage I lung cancer. Using two-round multiplex PCR, the authors amplified TCR beta CDR3 from genomic DNA. The authors ran first-round PCR with primers specific to each TRBV and TRBJ gene. MiXCR was run by TCRdb on the multiplex PCR reads, yielding one entry per CDR3 protein. The data show roughly 32,000 distinct CDR3 sequences, around 43% seen once. The starting material was PBMCs, obtained before or after stereotactic body radiation therapy (not recorded which). All receptors come from a donor aged 50 or older with non-small cell lung cancer.

The sample holds many counts of this clonotype. This sequence joins TRBV9 and TRBJ1-6; D call uncertain. The V end lost 0 bases, the J end lost 6 bases, and 7 bases lay between the germline ends. Germline-derived CDR1 and CDR2 are SGDLS and YYNGEE. This CDR3 is 14 amino acids long. CDR3 sequence reads: CASSVAAFNSPLHF. The CDR3 nucleotides are TGTGCCAGCAGCGTAGCGGCCTTTAATTCACCCCTCCACTTT. The full variable domain, in which reference TRBV9 and TRBJ1-6 provide the parts outside the CDR3, is DSGVTQTPKHLITATGQRVTLRCSPRSGDLSVYWYQQSLDQGLQFLIQYYNGEERAKGNILERFSAQQFPDLHSELNLSSLELGDSALYFCASSVAAFNSPLHFGNGTRLTVT.

This clonotype has a count of ten or more. V gene TRBV5-1 combines with J gene TRBJ2-1; 7 bases line up with TRBD1. The CDR3 has 15 residues. Germline lookup yields CDR1 SGHRS and CDR2 YFSETQ. Unmatched junction bases numbered 2, after V lost 0 bases and J lost 2 bases. CDR3 nucleotide sequence: TGCGCCAGCAGCTTGGGACAGGGTACCTACAATGAGCAGTTCTTC. This encodes CASSLGQGTYNEQFF.

This clonotype was observed many times. The rearrangement links TRBV6-2 or TRBV6-3 to TRBJ2-3; D ambiguous. CDR1 is MNHEY and CDR2 is SVGEGT in the germline V gene. This CDR3 contains 11 residues. V lost 7 bases and J 8 bases, leaving 10 bases between the germline ends. The DNA for the CDR3 is TGTGCCAGCAACATGATAGGTACGCAGTATTTT. This gives the protein CASNMIGTQYF.

This clonotype was seen repeatedly, ten times or more. This chain uses TRBV5-1 with TRBJ2-5; TRBD1 aligns across 7 bases. This CDR3 comprises 14 residues. Trimming removed 3 bases from V and 0 bases from J; junction bases left unmatched: 2. Germline V gene data show CDR1 as SGHRS and CDR2 as YFSETQ. The chain's CDR3 is CASSSGTDQETQYF. The CDR3 region has the DNA TGCGCCAGCAGCTCTGGGACAGACCAAGAGACCCAGTACTTC. The full variable domain, completed using reference TRBV5-1 and TRBJ2-5, is KAGVTQTPRYLIKTRGQQVTLSCSPISGHRSVSWYQQTPGQGLQFLFEYFSETQRNKGNFPGRFSGRQFSNSRSEMNVSTLELGDSALYLCASSSGTDQETQYFGPGTRLLVL.

This clonotype has only a few counts. A read error is likely here: a far larger clone is one base away. The chain carries TRBV6-8 and TRBJ2-7, with D perhaps matching TRBD2 (5 bases). V was trimmed by 5 bases and J by 7 bases, leaving 21 bases between them. Germline values: CDR1 MNHGY, CDR2 SAAAGT. This CDR3 region has 15 residues. DNA for the CDR3: TGTGCCAGCAGTGAAGTTTGGGAGACCTACAGTGAGCAGTACTTC. This encodes CASSEVWETYSEQYF.

Details on this clonotype: This may be a read error, as it is one base from a much larger clone. CDR3 nucleotides: TGTGCCAGCAGCTTGGGAGCCGGGACAGGCGAACTGAACACTGGAGCTTTCTTT. This encodes CASSLGAGTGELNTGAFF. This chain joins TRBV5-6 and TRBJ1-1, with TRBD1 matching 8 bases. The CDR3 contains 18 residues. Looked up from germline, CDR1 is SGHDT and CDR2 is YYEEEE.

This clonotype is medium-sized within its sample. V and J are TRBV6-1 and TRBJ2-3, with D possibly called TRBD1 or TRBD2 (6 bases each). Trimming took 1 base from V and 3 from J, leaving 23 bases between them. CDR3 length: 19 amino acids. Germline values: CDR1 MNHNS, CDR2 SASEGT. CDR3 loop: CASSEDERRGARETDTQYF. The CDR3 nucleotides are TGTGCCAGCAGTGAAGACGAAAGGAGGGGGGCGCGGGAAACAGATACGCAGTATTTT.

The CDR3 here is CASRIQGTLGEQFF. The CDR3 DNA sequence: TGTGCCAGCAGGATACAGGGTACTTTAGGTGAGCAGTTCTTC. The chain combines TRBV6-4 with TRBJ2-1; tentative D call: TRBD1 (6 bases). V shed 6 bases and J shed 9 bases, with 18 bases lying between them. CDR1 MRHNA and CDR2 SNTAGT come from the germline V gene. CDR3 length equals 14 residues.

The genes are TRBV15 and TRBJ2-1; 7 positions match TRBD2. CDR1 LNHNV and CDR2 YYDKDF come from the germline V gene (reference sequence). The CDR3 is 16 residues long. V was pared by 5 bases and J by 4 bases, with 11 bases of the junction left unmatched. This CDR3 reads CATSPYGTTRYNEQFF. CDR3 in DNA: TGTGCCACCAGCCCCTACGGGACTACCCGTTACAATGAGCAGTTCTTC.

This clonotype was recorded many times. V gene TRBV9 combines with J gene TRBJ1-1; TRBD1 aligns across 9 bases. With 4 bases clipped from V and 0 bases from J, the junction kept 7 bases outside the gene matches. The CDR3 is 16 amino acids. Germline V gene lookup returns CDR1 SGDLS and CDR2 YYNGEE. The CDR3 nucleotides read TGTGCCAGCAGCCCCTGGACAGGGGCAATGAACACTGAAGCTTTCTTT. Translation gives CASSPWTGAMNTEAFF.

On this clonotype itself: A single base separates this from a much larger clone, so it may be a read error. The J gene is TRBJ2-1, the V gene TRBV5-6, with no clear D. The CDR3 totals 15 residues. Germline V gene sequence: CDR1 SGHDT, CDR2 YYEEEE. The ends were cut back, 4 bases at V and 0 bases at J, with 11 bases in the middle. CDR3 in amino acids: CASSQTPVSYNEQFF. In DNA form, the CDR3 reads TGTGCCAGCAGCCAGACTCCAGTCTCCTACAATGAGCAGTTCTTC.

The chain couples TRBV28 to TRBJ2-2; D is unresolved. Germline V gene lookup returns CDR1 MDHEN and CDR2 SYDVKM. CDR3 size: 14 residues. The germline V and J ends were trimmed by 3 bases and 1 base, with 6 bases remaining between them. CDR3 region: CASSFSRNTGELFF. The CDR3 coding sequence is TGTGCCAGCAGTTTTTCCAGGAACACCGGGGAGCTGTTTTTT.

This clonotype appeared many times. The chain joins TRBV4-1 to TRBJ2-3, with D hard to call. V shed 2 bases and J shed 9 bases, with 15 bases lying between them. The V gene's germline CDR1 is MGHRA and CDR2 YSYEKL. The CDR3 covers 14 residues. This chain's CDR3 is CASSQRYDQRTQYF. DNA of the CDR3: TGCGCCAGCAGCCAAAGGTACGACCAGAGGACGCAGTATTTT.

This clonotype was seen repeatedly, ten times or more. The chain joins TRBV19 to TRBJ1-5; TRBD1 might be the D (5 bases). Trimming left V 3 bases short and J 4 bases short, with 19 bases between. The germline V gene has CDR1 LNHDA and CDR2 SQIVND (reference sequence). CDR3 length: 17 residues. CDR3 coding DNA: TGTGCCAGTAGTATCCTGGCACCGGGACGGGGGAATCAGCCCCAGCATTTT. It codes for CASSILAPGRGNQPQHF.

Turning to this clonotype: A much larger clone differs by one base, so this may be a read error. J is TRBJ1-5 and V is TRBV10-3; possible D gene TRBD1, 5 bases. The CDR3 sequence is 12 residues long. The V gene's germline CDR1 is ENHRY and CDR2 SYGVKD. As DNA, the CDR3 is TGTGCCATCAGCGGACACAATAAGCCCCAGCATTTT. Amino acids: CAISGHNKPQHF.

Ten or more counts support this clonotype. The rearrangement uses TRBV7-9 and TRBJ1-1; D perhaps matches TRBD1 (6 bases). In germline, CDR1 is SEHNR, CDR2 FQNEAQ (reference sequence). The CDR3 runs to 12 residues. V was cut by 11 bases and J by 0 bases, with 10 bases left in between. The CDR3 DNA follows: TGTGCCGGGGGGCGGGTGAACACTGAAGCTTTCTTT. Residues: CAGGRVNTEAFF.

This clonotype occurred many times. The rearrangement links TRBV12-3 or TRBV12-4 to TRBJ2-2; 8 positions match TRBD1. V gave up 0 bases and J gave up 2 bases; unmatched junction bases: 11. The CDR3 loop spans 19 amino acids. The CDR3, as DNA: TGTGCCAGCAGTTTAGCGCGGGGTACAGGGGGGTCAAACACCGGGGAGCTGTTTTTT. It is translated as CASSLARGTGGSNTGELFF.

This clonotype was seen at least ten times. The rearrangement uses TRBV9 and TRBJ2-3, with D hard to call. Germline V lookup: CDR1 SGDLS, CDR2 YYNGEE. The CDR3 sequence is 14 residues long. The V and J ends lost 0 bases and 2 bases respectively, with 7 bases between them. DNA for the CDR3: TGTGCCAGCAGCGTAGCTGGTCACACAGATACGCAGTATTTT. As protein: CASSVAGHTDTQYF.

This clonotype has at least ten counts. The rearrangement joins TRBV19 to TRBJ1-1, with TRBD1 matching 11 bases. Germline loops: CDR1 LNHDA, CDR2 SQIVND (reference sequence). The CDR3 is made up of 15 amino acids. V lost 5 bases to trimming and J lost 5 bases; unmatched junction nucleotides: 7. CDR3 nucleotides: TGTGCCAGTAGTCCAACGGGGACAGGGGGGACTGAAGCTTTCTTT. The encoded protein is CASSPTGTGGTEAFF.

The J gene is TRBJ2-3, the V gene TRBV2, with D hard to call. The germline V and J ends were trimmed by 6 bases and 3 bases, with 13 bases remaining between them. The CDR3 length is 14 residues. The germline CDR1 and CDR2 sequences are SNHLY and FYNNEI. The CDR3 region has the DNA TGTGCCAGCAGGGCGAATGGTCCTACAGATACGCAGTATTTT. The encoded protein is CASRANGPTDTQYF. The variable domain in full, with the rest retrieved from reference TRBV2 and TRBJ2-3, is EPEVTQTPSHQVTQMGQEVILRCVPISNHLYFYWYRQILGQKVEFLVSFYNNEISEKSEIFDDQFSVERPDGSNFTLKIRSTKLEDSAMYFCASRANGPTDTQYFGPGTRLTVL.

This clonotype was seen at least ten times. The gene calls are TRBV5-1 and TRBJ2-1, with D possibly TRBD1 on 6 matching bases. Germline-derived CDR1 and CDR2 are SGHRS and YFSETQ. The CDR3 loop spans 13 amino acids. The V and J ends lost 3 bases and 3 bases respectively, with 7 bases between them. Here the CDR3 DNA reads TGCGCCAGCAGCTCAGGGGACTACAATGAGCAGTTCTTC. Encoded protein: CASSSGDYNEQFF. Full variable domain (remainder filled in from reference TRBV5-1 and TRBJ2-1): KAGVTQTPRYLIKTRGQQVTLSCSPISGHRSVSWYQQTPGQGLQFLFEYFSETQRNKGNFPGRFSGRQFSNSRSEMNVSTLELGDSALYLCASSSGDYNEQFFGPGTRLTVL.

There are many counts of this clonotype. The chain joins TRBV18 to TRBJ1-6; D is possibly TRBD1 (5 bases). Germline V gene data show CDR1 as KGHSH and CDR2 as LQKENI. V lost 1 base to trimming and J lost 6 bases, with 10 bases between them. The CDR3 covers 15 residues. The CDR3 is CASSPRSDSNSPLHF. For the CDR3, the DNA is TGTGCCAGCTCACCACGTTCCGACAGTAATTCACCCCTCCACTTT.

A word on this clonotype: A far larger clone is one base from this, pointing to a likely read error. The chain couples TRBV6-4 to TRBJ1-6; D might be TRBD1 (5 bases). The CDR3 sequence is 12 residues long. V lost 8 bases to trimming and J lost 14 bases, with 16 bases between them. CDR1 and CDR2 from the germline V gene are MRHNA and SNTAGT. The CDR3, as DNA: TGTGCCAGCCGCAGGGCTGAGTCAGCCCTCCACTTT. This translates into CASRRAESALHF.

V is TRBV9 and J is TRBJ2-3; D gene uncertain. Germline V lookup: CDR1 SGDLS, CDR2 YYNGEE. V was pared by 0 bases and J by 2 bases, with 10 bases between. This CDR3 is 15 amino acids long. The CDR3 coding sequence is TGTGCCAGCAGCGTAGACCCCACATACACAGATACGCAGTATTTT. Protein product: CASSVDPTYTDTQYF.

This clonotype was detected once. The chain couples TRBV19 to TRBJ2-1, with unresolved D. The CDR3 length is 12 residues. Germline V gives CDR1 LNHDA, CDR2 SQIVND (reference sequence). V was cut by 5 bases and J by 8 bases, with 10 bases left in between. The CDR3 loop reads CASSATRDEQFF. DNA of the CDR3: TGTGCCAGTAGTGCTACTCGCGATGAGCAGTTCTTC.

This clonotype was counted many times. The genes are TRBV4-1 and TRBJ2-6, with D maybe TRBD2 (5 bases). This CDR3 is built from 18 residues. In germline, CDR1 is MGHRA, CDR2 YSYEKL. Trimming left V 5 bases short and J 1 base short, with 18 bases between. The CDR3 sequence is CASSGRLRKMSGANVLTF. The CDR3 nucleotides are TGCGCCAGCAGCGGGAGACTGCGAAAGATGTCTGGGGCCAACGTCCTGACTTTC.

On this clonotype itself: A far larger clone is off by one base, so a read error is likely. The chain joins TRBV7-9 to TRBJ1-1, with D unclear. The germline CDR1 and CDR2 sequences are SEHNR and FQNEAQ (reference sequence). Deletions cut 2 bases from V and 5 bases from J, with 9 bases between. The CDR3 runs to 13 residues. The DNA for the CDR3 is TGTGCCAGCAGCTTAAATGGGAAGACTGAAGCTTTCTTT. Its protein product is CASSLNGKTEAFF.